These T cell receptor beta chains were read from a single sample in a study of T-cell reconstitution after alpha-beta-depleted transplantation in children. TCRdb re-called the PCR reads through MiXCR, storing one row per CDR3 protein. Among 540,000 or so distinct CDR3 sequences listed, roughly 23% were seen once. The specimen comprised PBMCs, mostly from graft donor cells, sampled 360 days after TCRalphabeta/CD19-depleted stem cell transplant. The source of these receptors is a boy under two years old who had a stem cell transplant for acute myeloid leukemia, so the T cells may come from the graft donor. The CDR3 runs from the conserved cysteine through the conserved F or W. A D gene is named only where the DNA matches it firmly. Clone size is not always given. Where it is, it says once, few, many or a class for expanded clones.

>NA|TRBV20-1|few|TRBJ2-6
TGCAGTGCTAGAGACCCCAAGGAGGCTGGGGCCAACGTCCTGACTTTC
CSARDPKEAGANVLTF
>TRBD2|TRBV6-1|NA|TRBJ2-5
TGTGCCAGCAGTAGGCCGGGACTAGGGTGGATGAAAGAGACCCAGTACTTC
CASSRPGLGWMKETQYF
>NA|TRBV7-3|NA|TRBJ1-5
TGTGCCAGCAGGCTGGAGCTACATCGCAATCAGCCCCAGCATTTT
CASRLELHRNQPQHF
>TRBD1|TRBV4-1|NA|TRBJ2-7
TGCGCCAGCAGCCAGGGACAGGGAAGCGAGCAGTACTTC
CASSQGQGSEQYF
>NA|TRBV5-1|NA|TRBJ1-1
TGCGCCAGCAGCTCGGGACCTCGGAACACTGAAGCTTTCTTT
CASSSGPRNTEAFF
>NA|TRBV27|few|TRBJ2-1
TGTGCCAGCAGTTTTTTGGGGGGGGGCCTCGGTGGTGAGCAGTTCTTC
CASSFLGGGLGGEQFF
>TRBD1|TRBV6-1|few|TRBJ2-2
TGTGCCAGCACCCTAGGGGGACAGGGGAACACCGGGGAGCTGTTTTTT
CASTLGGQGNTGELFF
>TRBD1|TRBV12-3/TRBV12-4|many|TRBJ2-1
TGTGCCAGCAGTTCCGGGACAGGGGTGAATGAGCAGTTCTTC
CASSSGTGVNEQFF
>TRBD1|TRBV3-1|many|TRBJ2-7
TGTGCCAGCAGCCAAGACCCCCCTCGGACAGGGTTTTACGAGCAGTACTTC
CASSQDPPRTGFYEQYF
>NA|TRBV9|few|TRBJ2-2
TGTGCCAGCAGCGTCCAGATCTACACCGGGGAGCTGTTTTTT
CASSVQIYTGELFF
>TRBD2|TRBV27|few|TRBJ2-3
TGTGCCAGCAGTCTGGGGACTAGCGTAGCAGATACGCAGTATTTT
CASSLGTSVADTQYF
>NA|TRBV20-1|NA|TRBJ2-1
TGCAGTGCTAGGCAGGGGGGTCGGGCAAATGAGCAGTTCTTC
CSARQGGRANEQFF
>NA|TRBV20-1|few|TRBJ2-1
TGCAGTGCTAGGGCCCTTGAAGTCTCCTACAATGAGCAGTTCTTC
CSARALEVSYNEQFF
>NA|TRBV9|once|TRBJ1-1
TGTGCCAGCAGCGTAGATCGTCCGGAGGCTGAAGCTTTCTTT
CASSVDRPEAEAFF
>NA|TRBV12-3/TRBV12-4|NA|TRBJ2-3
TGTGCCAGCAGCCTGACAGGTCCGCAGTATTTT
CASSLTGPQYF
>NA|TRBV25-1|NA|TRBJ2-7
TGTGCCAGCAGTGTGCCTCCTAGCACCCACTACGAGCAGTACTTC
CASSVPPSTHYEQYF
>NA|TRBV20-1|many|TRBJ2-3
TGCAGTGCAATGGAAATTACAGATACGCAGTATTTT
CSAMEITDTQYF
>TRBD1|TRBV6-2/TRBV6-3|NA|TRBJ1-5
TGTGCCAGCAGTTACGGTCAGGGGGATCAGCCCCAGCATTTT
CASSYGQGDQPQHF
>TRBD1|TRBV15|many|TRBJ2-7
TGTGCCACCAGCGATACAGGGGATATCACCTACGAGCAGTACTTC
CATSDTGDITYEQYF
>TRBD2|TRBV6-1|NA|TRBJ2-1
TGTGCCAGCACCACTTTCCGGGGGGGTGCAAATGAGCAGTTCTTC
CASTTFRGGANEQFF
>TRBD1|TRBV3-1|once|TRBJ2-3
TGTGCCAGCAGCCAATTGACGGACAGGGGGTGGAATACGCAGTATTTT
CASSQLTDRGWNTQYF
>TRBD2|TRBV29-1|NA|TRBJ2-3
TGCAGCGTTGTCCCCTATCTAGCGGGGGGGCTACTGGGTACAGATACGCAGTATTTT
CSVVPYLAGGLLGTDTQYF
>NA|TRBV11-2|NA|TRBJ1-1
TGTGCCAGCAGCTTTGGCGCCAGCACGGGGAACACTGAAGCTTTCTTT
CASSFGASTGNTEAFF
>TRBD2|TRBV6-1|few|TRBJ2-3
TGTGCCAGCAACCGACTAGCGGGGTTTGCAGATACGCAGTATTTT
CASNRLAGFADTQYF
>TRBD1|TRBV5-5|NA|TRBJ1-1
TGTGCCAGCAGCCAACTTAGGACAGGTGACACTGAAGCTTTCTTT
CASSQLRTGDTEAFF
>NA|TRBV15|NA|TRBJ2-2
TGTGCCACCAGCAGGAATGGACTAAACACCGGGGAGCTGTTTTTT
CATSRNGLNTGELFF
>NA|TRBV15|NA|TRBJ2-3
TGTGCCACCAGCAGAGAGGTCGGGATTGGCACAGATACGCAGTATTTT
CATSREVGIGTDTQYF
>NA|TRBV10-3|NA|TRBJ1-3
TGTGCCATCTGGTCAGGGGATCCTGGAAACACCATATATTTT
CAIWSGDPGNTIYF
>TRBD2|TRBV6-5|NA|TRBJ2-5
TGTGCCAGCAGTTACTGCCCAGGCGGGGGGGGAGAGACCCAGTACTTC
CASSYCPGGGGETQYF
>NA|TRBV28|many|TRBJ2-3
TGTGCCAGCAGTCCGCCGACAGGGAGGCTAAGCACAGATACGCAGTATTTT
CASSPPTGRLSTDTQYF
>TRBD1|TRBV12-3/TRBV12-4|few|TRBJ2-2
TGTGCCAGCAGTACCCCGACAGGGGCATCTATCACCGGGGAGCTGTTTTTT
CASSTPTGASITGELFF
>TRBD1|TRBV5-1|many|TRBJ2-1
TGCGCCAGCAGCCGGGGGACAGGGCCCTACAATGAGCAGTTCTTC
CASSRGTGPYNEQFF
>NA|TRBV15|NA|TRBJ1-2
TGTGCCACCAGCAGAGATCGGGGGCTGGATGGCTACACCTTC
CATSRDRGLDGYTF
>NA|TRBV12-3/TRBV12-4|NA|TRBJ2-1
TGTGCCAGCAGTTCTCCAGACTCGTACAATGAGCAGTTCTTC
CASSSPDSYNEQFF
>TRBD2|TRBV20-1|NA|TRBJ2-3
TGCAGTGCGAGTCGACTAGCGGGCACAGATACGCAGTATTTT
CSASRLAGTDTQYF
>NA|TRBV3-1|many|TRBJ2-3
TGTGCCAGCAGCCCAAGGATCAGCGCCACAGATACGCAGTATTTT
CASSPRISATDTQYF
>NA|TRBV4-3|NA|TRBJ2-6
TGCGCCAGCAGCGCCCGCGGGGTACAATCTGGGGCCAACGTCCTGACTTTC
CASSARGVQSGANVLTF
>NA|TRBV11-2|many|TRBJ2-2
TGTGCCAGCAGCTTAGAATCAATCGGGGAGCTGTTTTTT
CASSLESIGELFF
>NA|TRBV7-2|few|TRBJ2-3
TGTGCCAGCAGCCCACATACTAGAGATACGCAGTATTTT
CASSPHTRDTQYF
>NA|TRBV6-1|many|TRBJ2-2
TGTGCCAGCAGCCCGGATGGGGGGACCGGGGAGCTGTTTTTT
CASSPDGGTGELFF
>TRBD1|TRBV15|many|TRBJ1-6
TGTGCCACCAGCATTGACCGGGACAGCCCCGTCTTCCCCCTCCACTTT
CATSIDRDSPVFPLHF
>NA|TRBV12-3/TRBV12-4|once|TRBJ2-1
TGTGCCAGCAGTCACCGGTGGAAGGGGGGCTACAATGAGCAGTTCTTC
CASSHRWKGGYNEQFF
>TRBD1|TRBV24-1|NA|TRBJ2-1
TGTGCCACCAGTGATTGGACAGGGGTTAAGAAGTTCTTC
CATSDWTGVKKFF
>NA|TRBV6-1|NA|TRBJ1-2
TGTGCCAGCAGCAGGGACCAAGCGAATGGCTACACCTTC
CASSRDQANGYTF
>NA|TRBV29-1|many|TRBJ1-2
TGCAGCGTTGAAGGGGAGGACAGCAACTATGGCTACACCTTC
CSVEGEDSNYGYTF
>TRBD2|TRBV7-2|NA|TRBJ2-3
TGTGCCAGCAGCTTACAAGGATCCCTAGCGGGGACAGATACGCAGTATTTT
CASSLQGSLAGTDTQYF